This TCR beta chain was retrieved from a study of CD8+CD57+ T cells in acquired aplastic anemia. The CDR3 runs 15 residues. The J segment lost 4 bases and the V segment lost 3 bases, leaving 8 bases of the junction unmatched. Looked up from germline, CDR1 is LNHNV and CDR2 is YYDKDF (reference sequence). Investigators profiled TCR beta VDJ and CDR3 from genomic DNA template. TCRdb processed the reads anew with MiXCR; each CDR3 protein has one entry. Of about 200,000 distinct CDR3 sequences in the sample, around 32% were seen once. Sequencing was performed on sorted CD4+, CD8+, or CD8+CD57+ T cells (not recorded which) from PBMCs. This TCR derives from a human donor in good health, serving as a control. V usage is TRBV15 and J usage is TRBJ2-7, with TRBD1 identical over 8 bases. CDR3 region: CATSSPGTGSYEQYF. CDR3 in DNA: TGTGCCACCAGCAGTCCCGGGACAGGTAGTTACGAGCAGTACTTC.